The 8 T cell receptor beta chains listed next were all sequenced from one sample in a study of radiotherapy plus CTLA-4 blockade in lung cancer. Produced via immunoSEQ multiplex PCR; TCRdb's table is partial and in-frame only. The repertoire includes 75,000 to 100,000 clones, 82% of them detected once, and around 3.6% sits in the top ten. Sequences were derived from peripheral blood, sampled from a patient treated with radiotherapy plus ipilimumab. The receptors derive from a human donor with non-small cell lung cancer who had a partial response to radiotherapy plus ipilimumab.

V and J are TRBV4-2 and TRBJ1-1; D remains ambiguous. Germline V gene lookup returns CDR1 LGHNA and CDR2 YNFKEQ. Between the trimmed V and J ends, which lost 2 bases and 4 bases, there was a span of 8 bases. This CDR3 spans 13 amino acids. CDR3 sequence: CASSQSPGTEAFF. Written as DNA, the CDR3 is TGTGCCAGCAGCCAATCCCCGGGCACTGAAGCTTTCTTT.

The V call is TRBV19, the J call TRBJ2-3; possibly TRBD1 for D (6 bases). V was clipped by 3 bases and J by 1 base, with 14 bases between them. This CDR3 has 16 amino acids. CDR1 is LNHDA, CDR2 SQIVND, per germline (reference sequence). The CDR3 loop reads CASSIPQGLRTDTQYF. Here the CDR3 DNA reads TGTGCCAGTAGTATCCCACAGGGTCTCCGCACAGATACGCAGTATTTT.

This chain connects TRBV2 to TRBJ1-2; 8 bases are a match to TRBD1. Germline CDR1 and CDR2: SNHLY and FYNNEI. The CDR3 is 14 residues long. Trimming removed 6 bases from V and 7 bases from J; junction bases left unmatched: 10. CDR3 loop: CASRLTGGGSGYTF. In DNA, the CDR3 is TGTGCCAGCAGATTAACAGGGGGTGGGTCTGGCTACACCTTC. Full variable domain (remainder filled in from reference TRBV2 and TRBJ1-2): EPEVTQTPSHQVTQMGQEVILRCVPISNHLYFYWYRQILGQKVEFLVSFYNNEISEKSEIFDDQFSVERPDGSNFTLKIRSTKLEDSAMYFCASRLTGGGSGYTFGSGTRLTVV.

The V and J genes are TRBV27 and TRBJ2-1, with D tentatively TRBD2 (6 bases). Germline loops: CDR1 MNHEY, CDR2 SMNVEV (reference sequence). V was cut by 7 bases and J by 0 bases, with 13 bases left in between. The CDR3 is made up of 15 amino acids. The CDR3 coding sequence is TGTGCCAGCACCCGCGGGACCCGCTCCTACAATGAGCAGTTCTTC. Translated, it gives CASTRGTRSYNEQFF.

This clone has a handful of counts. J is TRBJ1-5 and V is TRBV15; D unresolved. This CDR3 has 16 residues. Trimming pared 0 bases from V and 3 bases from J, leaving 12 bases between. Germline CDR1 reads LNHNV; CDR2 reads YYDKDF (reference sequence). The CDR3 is CATSRDRGGYNQPQHF. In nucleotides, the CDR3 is TGTGCCACCAGCAGAGATAGAGGCGGTTACAATCAGCCCCAGCATTTT.

For the CDR3, the DNA is TGCGCCAGCAGTGAGTCGGTAGCGGGAGGCTACGAGCAGTACTTC. Translated, it gives CASSESVAGGYEQYF. This sequence joins TRBV10-1 and TRBJ2-5; 10 bases match TRBD2. The DNA end is a closer match to TRBJ2-7, so the J assignment may be wrong. Per the germline V gene, CDR1 is WNHNN and CDR2 is SYGVQD (reference sequence). The length of the CDR3 is 15 residues.

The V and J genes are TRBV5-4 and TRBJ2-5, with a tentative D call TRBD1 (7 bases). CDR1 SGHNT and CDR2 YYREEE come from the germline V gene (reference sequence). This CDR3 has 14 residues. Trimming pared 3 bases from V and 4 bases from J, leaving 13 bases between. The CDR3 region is CASSYAQGGETQYF. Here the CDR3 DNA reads TGTGCCAGCAGCTATGCTCAGGGGGGAGAGACCCAGTACTTC.

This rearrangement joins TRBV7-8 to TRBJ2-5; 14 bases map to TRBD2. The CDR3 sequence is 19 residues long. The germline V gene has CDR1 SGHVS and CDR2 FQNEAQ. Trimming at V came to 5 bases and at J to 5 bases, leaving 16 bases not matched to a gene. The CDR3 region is CASSRRRRLAGGPGETQYF. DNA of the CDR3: TGTGCCAGCAGCCGACGCCGCAGACTAGCGGGAGGGCCGGGGGAGACCCAGTACTTC.